These T cell receptor beta chains were read from a single sample in a study of glioma-infiltrating T cells. TCRdb re-called the multiplex PCR reads with MiXCR, one entry per CDR3 protein. The profile shows over 140,000 distinct CDR3 sequences, about two fifths of them singletons. Sequencing was performed on glioma tissue, nonneoplastic brain tissue, or PBMCs (not recorded which). The origin of the receptors is a human donor with low-grade glioma or glioblastoma, undergoing nonglioma brain surgery, or in good health (not recorded which). CDR3s include the opening cysteine and the closing phenylalanine or tryptophan. A D gene is named only where the DNA matches it firmly. Clone size is stated in some rows and not others, as once, few, many or a class when expanded.

>TRBV6-1|few|TRBD1|TRBJ2-1
CASRPLGGFNNEQFF
TGTGCCAGCAGGCCTTTAGGGGGCTTTAACAATGAGCAGTTCTTC
>TRBV7-9|.|.|TRBJ2-5
CASSRTMETQYF
TGTGCCAGCAGCCGGACAATGGAGACCCAGTACTTC
>TRBV6-1|.|TRBD2|TRBJ2-1
CASTGLAGSNEQFF
TGTGCCAGCACCGGACTAGCGGGCTCCAATGAGCAGTTCTTC
>TRBV19|.|.|TRBJ2-3
CASKEGPSTDTQYF
TGTGCCAGTAAAGAGGGACCTAGCACAGATACGCAGTATTTT
>TRBV4-1|.|.|TRBJ1-1
CASSQGGLAAEAFF
TGCGCCAGCAGCCAAGGGGGGTTGGCCGCTGAAGCTTTCTTT
>TRBV25-1|.|.|TRBJ2-2
CASETGIDTGELFF
TGTGCCAGCGAGACAGGTATCGACACCGGGGAGCTGTTTTTT
>TRBV18|.|TRBD2|TRBJ2-1
CASSPPSGKAVNEQFF
TGTGCCAGCTCACCACCTAGCGGGAAGGCCGTAAATGAGCAGTTCTTC
>TRBV4-1|.|.|TRBJ2-3
CASSRAPGQGSTDTQYF
TGCGCCAGCAGCCGCGCACCGGGTCAGGGTAGCACAGATACGCAGTATTTT
>TRBV18|once|.|TRBJ2-1
CASSPSRGTGGYNEQFF
TGTGCCAGCTCACCTAGTCGAGGGACCGGGGGTTACAATGAGCAGTTCTTC
>TRBV7-6|few|.|TRBJ1-1
CASSPGQPSEAFF
TGTGCCAGCAGCCCCGGGCAACCCTCCGAAGCTTTCTTT
>TRBV6-1|.|.|TRBJ1-6
CATLQVGGSPLHF
TGTGCAACCTTACAGGTCGGGGGTTCACCCCTCCACTTT
>TRBV11-2|.|.|TRBJ2-7
CASSLGPSRSPYEQYF
TGTGCCAGCAGCTTAGGTCCCAGCCGAAGCCCCTACGAGCAGTACTTC
>TRBV20-1|few|.|TRBJ1-2
CSGRHRGYGYTF
TGCAGTGGCCGTCATCGGGGCTATGGCTACACCTTC